These 7 T cell receptor beta chains were sequenced from one sample in a study of cytomegalovirus exposure and HLA in healthy donors. The PCR used 60 Vbeta and 13 Jbeta primers. Clones were read by immunoSEQ multiplex PCR, and TCRdb kept only the in-frame ones, dropping some. The repertoire consists of around 96,000 clones, with about three quarters occurring once and the leading ten covering 9.5% to 13%. Sequencing was done on a sample of PBMCs. These receptors originate from a man aged 30 to 39 in good health and CMV-seropositive.

The CDR3: CASSQGDSYLGLAGTDTQYF. CDR3 DNA sequence: TGTGCCAGCAGCCAAGGGGACTCATACCTGGGACTAGCGGGAACAGATACGCAGTATTTT. This chain connects TRBV4-2 to TRBJ2-3; 13 bases fit TRBD2. Per the germline V gene, CDR1 is LGHNA and CDR2 is YNFKEQ. The CDR3 extends over 20 amino acids. J lost 3 bases, V lost 1 base, and 13 bases had no gene match.

V gene TRBV16 combines with J gene TRBJ1-1; possibly TRBD1 for D (6 bases). From germline, CDR1 is KGHSY and CDR2 FQNENV. The CDR3 is 14 residues long. V was trimmed by 8 bases and J by 3 bases, leaving 16 bases between them. CDR3 loop: CASDMSRGHTEAFF. CDR3 in DNA: TGTGCCAGCGACATGAGCAGGGGACACACTGAAGCTTTCTTT.

This clone was seen a few times. The genes are TRBV30 and TRBJ1-2; TRBD1 matches 7 bases. Per the germline V gene, CDR1 is GTSNPN and CDR2 is SVGIG (reference sequence). This CDR3 is 15 amino acids long. Germline trimming cut 2 bases from V and 4 bases from J; bases unmatched to any gene: 10. CDR3 nucleotides: TGTGCCTGGAGTATAACGACAGGGTCCCCCTATGGCTACACCTTC. Protein product: CAWSITTGSPYGYTF.

The chain is built from TRBV30 and TRBJ2-3; D is ambiguous. Germline lookup yields CDR1 GTSNPN and CDR2 SVGIG (reference sequence). The CDR3 sequence is 11 residues long. Trimming shortened V by 5 bases and J by 3 bases, and 6 bases separated the two germline ends. CDR3 region: CAWGLTDTQYF. CDR3 bases: TGTGCCTGGGGTCTAACAGATACGCAGTATTTT.

The chain uses TRBV6-5 and TRBJ1-6; D possibly corresponds to TRBD1 (5 bases). V was clipped by 4 bases and J by 0 bases, with 10 bases between them. From germline, CDR1 is MNHEY and CDR2 SVGAGI. The CDR3 length is 16 residues. CDR3 sequence: CASSFGGDSYNSPLHF. As DNA, the CDR3 is TGTGCCAGCAGTTTCGGGGGGGACTCCTATAATTCACCCCTCCACTTT.

This rearrangement joins TRBV19 to TRBJ2-7; possibly TRBD1 for D (6 bases). Between the trimmed V and J ends, which lost 3 bases and 1 base, there was a span of 13 bases. Germline V gene data show CDR1 as LNHDA and CDR2 as SQIVND (reference sequence). This CDR3 has 15 residues. The CDR3, as DNA: TGTGCCAGTAGTATTTTGGGGGCCCCGTCCTACGAGCAGTACTTC. Its translation is CASSILGAPSYEQYF.

This clone was picked up one time. J is TRBJ2-3 and V is TRBV5-1; 10 nucleotides match TRBD2. The CDR3 totals 15 residues. Trimming removed 4 bases from V and 1 base from J; junction bases left unmatched: 3. Germline V lookup: CDR1 SGHRS, CDR2 YFSETQ. The CDR3 protein is CASSTGTSGTDTQYF. The CDR3, as DNA: TGCGCCAGCAGCACCGGGACTAGCGGCACAGATACGCAGTATTTT.